The subject of this entry is one T cell receptor beta chain. The antigen remains undetermined. The sample comes from a study of CD8 T cells in acute hepatitis C reinfection. Here immunoSEQ multiplex PCR was the method, and the copy in TCRdb shows in-frame clones only, minus some. The sample consists of about 40,000 clones, over 75% of them appearing once. Time point here: naive CD8 control sorted from an acute-time-point sample. People who inject drugs in the Montreal Hepatitis C Cohort were donors. Dead cells were excluded, and live cells stained for CD3, CD8 and CD45RO. V was shortened by 6 bases and J by 8 bases, with 22 bases between the two germline ends. Germline V gene sequence: CDR1 SNHLY, CDR2 FYNNEI. The CDR3 loop spans 15 amino acids. Study-wide results and caveats: CDR3 sequences shared with other epitopes were rare.

The sequence derives from a woman under 30 who spontaneously cleared hepatitis C infection. The material sequenced was naive CD8+ T cells from PBMCs. The chain has TRBV2 and TRBJ1-2; D is uncertain. DNA for the CDR3: TGTGCCAGCAGCGCCATCGACCCTCCTTCGAAGGGCTACACCTTC. Protein: CASSAIDPPSKGYTF.